The TCR beta chain described here comes from a study of blood T cell repertoires in COVID-19. The junction had 10 bases not matched to a gene; V was cut back by 4 bases and J by 9 bases. Germline CDR1 is SGHAT and CDR2 is FQNNGV. The CDR3 consists of 15 residues. Original data processing: It was from reference gene primer amplification that nucleated cell counts were estimated. The assay was immunoSEQ multiplex PCR, and TCRdb's table has in-frame clones only and misses some. The V and J calls and clone size are taken from that table; D and trimming were inferred from the DNA. The repertoire includes approximately 160,000 clones, almost 85% of them detected once, and roughly 7.7% sits in the top ten.

The chain links TRBV11-2 to TRBJ2-1, with 9 bases lining up with TRBD2. The receptor comes from a man aged 40-55 years who had recovered from COVID-19. Sequencing used peripheral blood. The CDR3 loop is CASSSGLANGGEQFF. DNA of the CDR3: TGTGCCAGCAGCTCCGGACTAGCGAATGGTGGTGAGCAGTTCTTC.